This T cell receptor (beta chain) was profiled in a study of technical replicates of blood from a few donors. Germline V gene data show CDR1 as SGHRS and CDR2 as YFSETQ. This CDR3 has 15 residues. V lost 2 bases to trimming and J lost 3 bases; unmatched junction nucleotides: 5. Method: immunoSEQ multiplex PCR; TCRdb's copy keeps in-frame clones and lacks some. The sample yields tens of thousands of clones, 92% seen once. Sequencing input: T cells isolated from PBMCs. The chain recombines TRBV5-1 with TRBJ1-1; 9 nucleotides line up with TRBD1. The TCR comes from a human donor in good health. The CDR3 protein is CASSLPGQGDTEAFF. The CDR3 region has the DNA TGCGCCAGCAGCTTACCGGGACAGGGAGACACTGAAGCTTTCTTT.